This T cell receptor beta chain stems from a study of blood T cells in healthy people across ages. Whole-study results and caveats: PBMCs left unsorted prevented a conclusive naive versus antigen-experienced comparison. The recorded TCR beta diversity per million T cells decreased in a roughly linear manner with age.

With regard to this clonotype: The antigen is undetermined.

V lost 1 base and J lost 4, with 11 bases in between. This CDR3 comprises 14 residues. Germline lookup yields CDR1 DFQATT and CDR2 SNEGSKA (reference sequence). A second 7 to 11 cycle PCR used barcoded and J-beta primers. From the 5' RACE reads, TCRdb called clonotypes with MiXCR, one entry per CDR3 protein. The sample has approximately 1.5 million distinct CDR3 sequences, 34% seen once. This receptor was identified in a woman aged 30 to 39 in good health. Sequenced sample: blood. The rearrangement links TRBV20-1 to TRBJ1-5; D unclear. The CDR3: CSARGRSGNQPQHF. The CDR3 DNA follows: TGCAGTGCTAGAGGACGTTCGGGGAATCAGCCCCAGCATTTT.